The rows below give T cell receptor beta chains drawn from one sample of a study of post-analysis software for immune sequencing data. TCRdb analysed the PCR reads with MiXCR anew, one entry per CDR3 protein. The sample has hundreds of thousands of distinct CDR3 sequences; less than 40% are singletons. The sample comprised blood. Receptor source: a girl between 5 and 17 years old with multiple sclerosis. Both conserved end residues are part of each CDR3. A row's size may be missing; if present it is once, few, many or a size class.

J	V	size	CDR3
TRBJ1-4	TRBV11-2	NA	CASSLNPADEKLFF
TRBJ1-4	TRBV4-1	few	CASSQGRTNEKLFF
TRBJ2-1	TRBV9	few	CASSVRLGQGGNEQFF
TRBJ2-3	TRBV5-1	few	CASSRGQAGDTQYF
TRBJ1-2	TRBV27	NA	CASSLRSGPYGYTF
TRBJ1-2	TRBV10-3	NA	CAISDTDVQGGIYGYTF
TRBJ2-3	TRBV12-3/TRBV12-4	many	CASSLTGLAGTLYSTDTQYF
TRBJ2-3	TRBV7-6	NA	CASNLRQSSTDTQYF
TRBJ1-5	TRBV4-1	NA	CASSQVKGGNRPQHF
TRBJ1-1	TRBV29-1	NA	CSVWGSTVSTEAFF